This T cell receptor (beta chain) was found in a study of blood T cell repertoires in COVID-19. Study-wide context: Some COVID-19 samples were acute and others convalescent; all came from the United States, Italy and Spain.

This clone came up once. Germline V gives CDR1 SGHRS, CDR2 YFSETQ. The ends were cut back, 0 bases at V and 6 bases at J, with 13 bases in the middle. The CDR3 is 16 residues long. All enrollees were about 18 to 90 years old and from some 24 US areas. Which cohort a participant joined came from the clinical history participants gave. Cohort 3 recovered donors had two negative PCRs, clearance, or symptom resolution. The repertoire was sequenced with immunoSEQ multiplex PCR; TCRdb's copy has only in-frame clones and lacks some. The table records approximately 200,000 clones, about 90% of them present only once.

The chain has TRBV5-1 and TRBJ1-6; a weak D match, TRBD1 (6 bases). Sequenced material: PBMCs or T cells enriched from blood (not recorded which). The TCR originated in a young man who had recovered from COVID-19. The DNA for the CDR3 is TGCGCCAGCAGCTTGGATACAGGGTTGGGTAATTCACCCCTCCACTTT. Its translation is CASSLDTGLGNSPLHF.